The 6 T cell receptor beta chains below come from one sample, sequenced in a study of blood T cell repertoires in COVID-19. Assay: immunoSEQ multiplex PCR; the TCRdb copy retains only in-frame clones and omits some. The profile shows roughly 160,000 clones, under 85% of them singletons. Specimen: PBMCs or T cells enriched from blood (not recorded which). These receptors all come from a man between 45 and 60 years old who had recovered from COVID-19.

V gene TRBV18 combines with J gene TRBJ2-3; D is uncertain. Germline V gives CDR1 KGHSH, CDR2 LQKENI. Trimming left V 3 bases short and J 6 bases short, with 7 bases between. The CDR3 is 12 residues long. Here the CDR3 DNA reads TGTGCCAGCTCACCTTCCCTGGATACGCAGTATTTT. It codes for CASSPSLDTQYF.

The J gene is TRBJ2-3, the V gene TRBV4-2, with 11 positions matching TRBD2. The ends lost 5 bases at V and 2 bases at J; junction bases unmatched: 9. This CDR3 region has 17 residues. Germline CDR1 LGHNA, CDR2 YNFKEQ. The DNA of the CDR3 is TGTGCCAGCAGCTCCTTTAGCGGGGGGGGAAACACAGATACGCAGTATTTT. It yields the protein CASSSFSGGGNTDTQYF.

The chain combines TRBV9 with TRBJ2-1; 8 bases line up with TRBD1. The V gene's germline CDR1 is SGDLS and CDR2 YYNGEE. This CDR3 is 15 amino acids long. Trimming removed 3 bases from V and 1 base from J; junction bases left unmatched: 3. The CDR3 reads CASSATGGSYNEQFF. CDR3 coding DNA: TGTGCCAGCAGCGCTACAGGGGGGTCCTACAATGAGCAGTTCTTC.

Here the CDR3 DNA reads TGCGCCAGCAGCTTGGGGGCTAGGGGCCCGAACACTGAAGCTTTCTTT. It is translated as CASSLGARGPNTEAFF. The chain links TRBV5-1 to TRBJ1-1; maybe TRBD1 (5 bases). Trimming cost V 0 bases and J 1 base, with 13 bases left between them. Germline CDR1 reads SGHRS; CDR2 reads YFSETQ. The CDR3 consists of 16 residues.

V gene TRBV2 combines with J gene TRBJ1-2; TRBD1 matches at 7 bases. The CDR3 totals 13 residues. J was trimmed by 7 bases and V by 6 bases; bases with no gene match: 8. Germline values: CDR1 SNHLY, CDR2 FYNNEI. As DNA, the CDR3 is TGTGCCAGCAGCGACAGGGTTTTCCTTGGCTACACCTTC. This gives the protein CASSDRVFLGYTF.

The CDR3 reads CASSLASGPNSPLHF. CDR3 DNA: TGTGCCAGCAGCTTGGCCTCAGGGCCTAATTCACCCCTCCACTTT. The rearrangement joins TRBV5-6 to TRBJ1-6; TRBD1 might be the D (5 bases). The CDR3 runs to 15 residues. Germline loops: CDR1 SGHDT, CDR2 YYEEEE. V was trimmed by 0 bases and J by 6 bases, leaving 10 bases between them.